This T cell receptor (beta chain) was observed in a study of blood T cells in healthy people across ages. The use of a sample-barcoded 5' primer and a J-beta primer mix characterized a second PCR of roughly 6 to 11 cycles. TCRdb passed the 5' RACE reads through MiXCR, listing each CDR3 protein once. The sample yields hundreds of thousands of distinct CDR3 sequences, roughly three fifths seen once. The material sequenced was blood. The sequence came from a man between 40 and 49 years old in good health.

CDR3 DNA sequence: TGCAGTGCTGAGAGCCTGGGACTAGCGCCTATCAACGACAATGAGCAGTACTTC. This sequence encodes CSAESLGLAPINDNEQYF. This sequence joins TRBV20-1 and TRBJ2-5; 10 bases agree with TRBD2. This CDR3 region has 18 residues. Germline CDR1 reads DFQATT; CDR2 reads SNEGSKA (reference sequence). Germline trimming cut 5 bases from V and 11 bases from J; bases unmatched to any gene: 26.